The TCR beta chain described here comes from a study of CD8 T cells in ankylosing spondylitis. Libraries for TCR beta were made by quantitative 5'-RACE with molecular barcodes. TCRdb fed the 5' RACE reads into MiXCR, producing one record per CDR3 protein. This sample yields roughly 440,000 distinct CDR3 sequences, of which about 15% are seen a single time; approximately 1% belongs to the top ten. Ten or more counts support this clonotype. What it recognizes is unknown. The CDR3 is made up of 11 amino acids. V shed 5 bases and J shed 14 bases, with 14 bases lying between them. General study findings and limits: Researchers report that disease-linked clones proved CD8+ and relatively rare in peripheral blood. The clones that were linked to disease were reported to be significantly enriched in matched synovial fluid samples from ankylosing spondylitis patients. Seven or eight highly homologous variants made up a TCR beta motif, and this motif appeared characteristic of ankylosing spondylitis blood.

This clonotype was obtained from a male donor with ankylosing spondylitis. V and J are TRBV12-3 or TRBV12-4 and TRBJ2-3, with D perhaps matching TRBD1 (6 bases). Sequenced sample: blood, either unsorted or a sorted T cell fraction (not recorded which). The CDR3 coding sequence is TGTGCCAGCAGTCCGGGACATAGTCCGTATTTT. It specifies CASSPGHSPYF.